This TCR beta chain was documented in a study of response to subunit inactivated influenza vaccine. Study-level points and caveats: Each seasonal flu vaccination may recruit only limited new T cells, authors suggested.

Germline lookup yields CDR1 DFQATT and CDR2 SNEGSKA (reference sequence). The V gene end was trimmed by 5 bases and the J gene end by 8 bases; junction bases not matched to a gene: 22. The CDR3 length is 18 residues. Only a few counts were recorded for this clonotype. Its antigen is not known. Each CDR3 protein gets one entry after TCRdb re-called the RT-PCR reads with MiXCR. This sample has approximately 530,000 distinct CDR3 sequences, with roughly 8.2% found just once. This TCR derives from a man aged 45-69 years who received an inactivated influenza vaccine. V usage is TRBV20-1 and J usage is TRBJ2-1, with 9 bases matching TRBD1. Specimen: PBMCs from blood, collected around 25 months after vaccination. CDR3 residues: CSAGPATPYRGHGDEQFF. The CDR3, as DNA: TGCAGTGCTGGCCCTGCGACCCCATACAGGGGGCATGGGGATGAGCAGTTCTTC.